Following are 23 T cell receptor beta chains from one sample sequenced in a study of glioma-infiltrating T cells. Amplification of TCR alpha and beta CDR3 regions from RNA used iRepertoire nested multiplex PCR. A single record per CDR3 protein comes from TCRdb applying MiXCR to the multiplex PCR reads. The sample holds about 410,000 distinct CDR3 sequences, 41% seen once. The specimen sequenced was glioma tissue, nonneoplastic brain tissue, or PBMCs (not recorded which). The receptors here all came from a human donor with low-grade glioma or glioblastoma, undergoing nonglioma brain surgery, or in good health (not recorded which).

In regard to this clonotype: This may be a read error: a much more frequent sequence differs by one nucleotide. The J gene is TRBJ2-1, the V gene TRBV27; D is ambiguous. The ends were cut back, 0 bases at V and 7 bases at J, with 13 bases in the middle. Germline V gene sequence: CDR1 MNHEY, CDR2 SMNVEV (reference sequence). The CDR3 extends over 15 amino acids. CDR3 coding DNA: TGTGCCAGCAGTTTATCGGGAAGGATGGGGAATGAGCAGTTCTTC. It yields the protein CASSLSGRMGNEQFF.

This rearrangement joins TRBV10-3 to TRBJ2-1, with 13 bases fitting TRBD2. The CDR3 loop spans 15 amino acids. V lost 8 bases to trimming and J lost 9 bases; unmatched junction nucleotides: 10. Germline V CDR1 and CDR2: ENHRY, SYGVKD. CDR3 in DNA: TGTGCCATCGGCCCCGGGACTAGCGGGAAGGTTGAGCAGTTCTTC. Protein product: CAIGPGTSGKVEQFF.

The chain has TRBV20-1 and TRBJ1-5; D is unclear. Trimming shortened V by 0 bases and J by 5 bases, and 5 bases separated the two germline ends. From germline, CDR1 is DFQATT and CDR2 SNEGSKA (reference sequence). This CDR3 comprises 12 residues. DNA of the CDR3: TGCAGTGCTAGAGATGGAGATCAGCCCCAGCATTTT. Translation gives CSARDGDQPQHF.

This clonotype was seen ten or more times. The V call is TRBV6-2 or TRBV6-3, the J call TRBJ2-1; tentative D call: TRBD2 (6 bases). This CDR3 is built from 16 residues. Germline V CDR1 and CDR2: MNHEY, SVGEGT. The V end lost 2 bases, the J end lost 0 bases, and 11 bases lay between the germline ends. The CDR3 coding sequence is TGTGCCAGCAGTTACATAGCGGAGAGCTCCTACAATGAGCAGTTCTTC. Residues: CASSYIAESSYNEQFF.

This clonotype was seen at least ten times. This chain joins TRBV20-1 and TRBJ1-1; D gene ambiguous. Between the trimmed V and J ends, which lost 1 base and 4 bases, there was a span of 13 bases. CDR3 length: 14 residues. Per the germline V gene, CDR1 is DFQATT and CDR2 is SNEGSKA (reference sequence). CDR3 coding DNA: TGCAGTGCTAGAGCAACTAGGGCTGGCACTGAAGCTTTCTTT. It specifies CSARATRAGTEAFF.

The V and J genes are TRBV20-1 and TRBJ1-2; D may be TRBD1 (6 bases). Germline values: CDR1 DFQATT, CDR2 SNEGSKA (reference sequence). The CDR3 runs to 14 residues. The germline V and J ends were trimmed by 0 bases and 4 bases, with 12 bases remaining between them. The CDR3 sequence: CSARDYKGGYGYTF. The CDR3 coding sequence is TGCAGTGCTAGAGATTATAAGGGGGGCTATGGCTACACCTTC.

V is TRBV20-1 and J is TRBJ2-1; TRBD2 is a possible D gene (5 bases). This CDR3 comprises 17 residues. The V gene lost 1 base and the J gene lost 5 bases, with 21 bases spanning the gap. Germline assignment: CDR1 DFQATT and CDR2 SNEGSKA (reference sequence). Here the CDR3 reads CSARAGIVLRSHNEQFF. CDR3 sequence (DNA): TGCAGTGCTAGAGCGGGAATCGTTCTAAGGTCCCACAATGAGCAGTTCTTC.

In the case of this clonotype: A much larger clone lies one base from this, so it may be a read error. V usage is TRBV7-9 and J usage is TRBJ1-1; no definite D call. CDR1 and CDR2 from the germline V gene are SEHNR and FQNEAQ (reference sequence). This CDR3 comprises 12 residues. The CDR3 DNA sequence: TGTGCCAGCAGCTTCTACCGCACTGAAGCTTCCTTT. As protein: CASSFYRTEASF.

This clonotype was detected only a few times. The chain carries TRBV7-9 and TRBJ1-2, with D maybe TRBD1 (6 bases). Trimming took off 5 bases at V and 8 bases at J, with 18 bases between the two ends. CDR3 length: 14 amino acids. Germline lookup yields CDR1 SEHNR and CDR2 FQNEAQ (reference sequence). The CDR3 DNA sequence: TGTGCCAGCAGCCTCTCCCCAGGGGCGAAGGGCTACACCTTC. Translated, it gives CASSLSPGAKGYTF. The whole variable domain, filled in from reference TRBV7-9 and TRBJ1-2, reads DTGVSQNPRHKITKRGQNVTFRCDPISEHNRLYWYRQTLGQGPEFLTYFQNEAQLEKSRLLSDRFSAERPKGSFSTLEIQRTEQGDSAMYLCASSLSPGAKGYTFGSGTRLTVV.

This clonotype showed up just a few times. The rearrangement links TRBV7-2 to TRBJ1-1; the D gene is possibly TRBD1 (5 bases). V was cut by 5 bases and J by 2 bases, with 9 bases left in between. This CDR3 spans 13 amino acids. Germline values: CDR1 SGHTA, CDR2 FQGNSA. Here the CDR3 reads CASSAGVNTEAFF. In DNA form, the CDR3 reads TGTGCCAGCAGCGCGGGGGTTAACACTGAAGCTTTCTTT.

This rearrangement joins TRBV30 to TRBJ1-3; D may be TRBD1 (5 bases). The germline CDR1 and CDR2 sequences are GTSNPN and SVGIG (reference sequence). V was clipped by 8 bases and J by 3 bases, with 14 bases between them. The CDR3 is made up of 13 amino acids. CDR3 region: CARQGEIGNTIYF. In nucleotides, the CDR3 is TGTGCCCGACAAGGGGAAATTGGAAACACCATATATTTT.

The chain uses TRBV20-1 and TRBJ2-3, with 9 bases matching TRBD2. CDR1 DFQATT and CDR2 SNEGSKA come from the germline V gene (reference sequence). Trimming took 3 bases from V and 3 from J; bases not matched to a gene: 7. This CDR3 comprises 15 residues. The CDR3 loop is CSASNLAGSTDTQYF. CDR3 coding DNA: TGCAGTGCTAGTAATCTAGCGGGAAGTACAGATACGCAGTATTTT.

The chain uses TRBV5-5 and TRBJ2-5; D not resolved. V shed 0 bases and J shed 0 bases, with 6 bases lying between them. Germline V gene sequence: CDR1 SGHKS, CDR2 YYEKEE (reference sequence). The CDR3 extends over 14 amino acids. CDR3 in DNA: TGTGCCAGCAGCTTGGCACAGTACCAAGAGACCCAGTACTTC. Its translation is CASSLAQYQETQYF.

For this clonotype: A read error may account for a junction end that differs from germline. The V call is TRBV6-2 or TRBV6-3, the J call TRBJ2-2, with 10 bases aligning to TRBD2. Germline assignment: CDR1 MNHEY and CDR2 SVGEGT. This CDR3 is 18 amino acids long. Written as DNA, the CDR3 is TGTGCCAGCGGTTACTCGTTTAGCGGGAGGAGTGACACCGGGGAGCTGTTTTTT. Translating it yields CASGYSFSGRSDTGELFF.

There are many counts of this clonotype. The chain couples TRBV6-2 or TRBV6-3 to TRBJ2-7; 8 bases are shared with TRBD1. V trimming: 7 bases; J trimming: 2 bases; junction bases outside the gene matches: 7. CDR1 and CDR2 (germline): MNHEY, SVGEGT. This CDR3 spans 14 amino acids. The CDR3 region has the DNA TGTGCCAGCAAAAGGACAGGGTCGGCCTACGAGCAGTACTTC. This gives the protein CASKRTGSAYEQYF.

The chain uses TRBV5-4 and TRBJ2-1; 13 nucleotides agree with TRBD2. J gave up 8 bases and V 7 bases, and 15 bases lay outside the gene matches. CDR1 and CDR2 from the germline V gene are SGHNT and YYREEE (reference sequence). The CDR3 runs 17 residues. CDR3: CASSPGSLAGGGDEQFF. The CDR3 region has the DNA TGTGCCAGCTCCCCTGGGTCACTAGCGGGAGGGGGGGATGAGCAGTTCTTC.

DNA of the CDR3: TGCAGTGCTAGGTTCCTCGGCGCAGATACGCAGTATTTT. Translating gives CSARFLGADTQYF. J is TRBJ2-3 and V is TRBV20-1; no clear D gene. The germline V gene has CDR1 DFQATT and CDR2 SNEGSKA (reference sequence). This CDR3 is 13 amino acids long. The V and J ends lost 3 bases and 4 bases respectively, with 11 bases between them.

About this clonotype: This may be a read error: a much more frequent sequence differs by one nucleotide. The chain joins TRBV4-1 to TRBJ2-7; weak D call: TRBD1 (6 bases). Germline assignment: CDR1 MGHRA and CDR2 YSYEKL. V was clipped by 1 base and J by 2 bases, with 15 bases between them. The CDR3 has 16 amino acids. DNA for the CDR3: TGCGCCAGCAGCCAAGGAGGCAGGGGAATACCCTACGAGCAGTACTTC. Translation: CASSQGGRGIPYEQYF.

As regards this clonotype: The junction departs from germline at one end; a sequencing error may be responsible. V gene TRBV7-9 combines with J gene TRBJ2-7, with D perhaps matching TRBD1 (6 bases). Germline V gene sequence: CDR1 SEHNR, CDR2 FQNEAQ (reference sequence). CDR3 length equals 14 residues. CDR3: CASSLVGASYGQYF. CDR3 nucleotide sequence: TGTGCCAGCAGCTTAGTGGGGGCTTCCTACGGGCAGTACTTC.

As concerns this clonotype: This may arise from a read error, as a much more abundant clone is one base away. The J gene is TRBJ1-1, the V gene TRBV6-1; no definite D call. There are 12 residues in the CDR3. CDR1 MNHNS and CDR2 SASEGT come from the germline V gene. Trimming stripped 8 bases from V and 0 bases from J, with 7 bases between. This CDR3 reads CASGILNTEAFF. CDR3 in DNA: TGTGCCAGCGGGATACTGAACACTGAAGCTTTCTTT.

The rearrangement uses TRBV20-1 and TRBJ2-7; no reliable D call. Trimming took 0 bases from V and 0 from J, leaving 9 bases between them. CDR3 length: 14 residues. Looked up from germline, CDR1 is DFQATT and CDR2 is SNEGSKA (reference sequence). The CDR3 region is CSARDPSVSYEQYF. The DNA of the CDR3 is TGCAGTGCTAGAGATCCCAGCGTCTCCTACGAGCAGTACTTC.

Many counts were recorded for this clonotype. This chain joins TRBV20-1 and TRBJ1-5; no clear D gene. The CDR3 length is 13 residues. V gave up 2 bases and J gave up 4 bases, with 9 bases separating them. Germline V lookup: CDR1 DFQATT, CDR2 SNEGSKA (reference sequence). CDR3 nucleotide sequence: TGCAGTGCTAGACCCGACCCGAATCAGCCCCAGCATTTT. Translation: CSARPDPNQPQHF.

This clonotype was found many times. The V gene is TRBV28, the J gene TRBJ1-5, with D unresolved. V was trimmed by 7 bases and J by 3 bases, leaving 28 bases between them. The CDR3 loop spans 19 amino acids. Germline values: CDR1 MDHEN, CDR2 SYDVKM. The CDR3 reads CASTRSMGPHDPYNQPQHF. Written as DNA, the CDR3 is TGTGCCAGCACTCGCTCTATGGGTCCTCATGACCCTTACAATCAGCCCCAGCATTTT.